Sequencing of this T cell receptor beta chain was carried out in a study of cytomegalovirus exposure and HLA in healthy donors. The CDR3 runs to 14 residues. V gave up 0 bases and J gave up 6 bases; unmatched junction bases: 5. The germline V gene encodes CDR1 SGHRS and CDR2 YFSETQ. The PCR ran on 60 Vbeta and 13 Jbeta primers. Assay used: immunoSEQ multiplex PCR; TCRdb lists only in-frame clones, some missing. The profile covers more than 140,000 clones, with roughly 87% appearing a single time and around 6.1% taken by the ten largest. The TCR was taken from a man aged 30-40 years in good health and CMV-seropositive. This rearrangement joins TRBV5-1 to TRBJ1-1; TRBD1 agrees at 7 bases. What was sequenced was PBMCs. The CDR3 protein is CASSLAHGQAEAFF. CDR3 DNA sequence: TGCGCCAGCAGCTTGGCCCACGGACAGGCTGAAGCTTTCTTT. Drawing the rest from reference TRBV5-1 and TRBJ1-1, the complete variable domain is KAGVTQTPRYLIKTRGQQVTLSCSPISGHRSVSWYQQTPGQGLQFLFEYFSETQRNKGNFPGRFSGRQFSNSRSEMNVSTLELGDSALYLCASSLAHGQAEAFFGQGTRLTVV.